The 27 T cell receptor beta chains below were found in one sample sequenced in a study of STAT3 mutations in large granular lymphocyte leukemia. No cognate antigen is known for these TCRs. Clones were sequenced by immunoSEQ multiplex PCR, and TCRdb holds only the in-frame ones, with some missing. The table has 8,000 to 13,000 clones, around nine tenths seen once. Study-wide results and limits: Every T-LGLL patient had at least one immunodominant TCRbeta clonotype.

Sequencing was performed on peripheral blood mononuclear cells. The receptor source for this set is a man aged 55 to 69 with T-cell large granular lymphocyte leukemia. Some clones in this sample may be carry-over from other donors' samples.

The V gene is TRBV5-1, the J gene TRBJ2-5; the match to TRBD2 covers 10 bases. This CDR3 is 14 amino acids long. CDR1 and CDR2 from the germline V gene are SGHRS and YFSETQ. The junction had 7 bases not matched to a gene; V was cut back by 7 bases and J by 4 bases. CDR3 in DNA: TGCGCCAGCGGGCTAGCGGGAGAAGGAGAGACCCAGTACTTC. Protein product: CASGLAGEGETQYF.

The chain employs TRBV6-5 and TRBJ1-2; TRBD1 matches 7 bases. The CDR3 is 15 residues long. Looked up from germline, CDR1 is MNHEY and CDR2 is SVGAGI. Trimming at V came to 2 bases and at J to 0 bases, leaving 3 bases not matched to a gene. The CDR3 here is CASSYGQAANYGYTF. Written as DNA, the CDR3 is TGTGCCAGCAGTTACGGACAGGCCGCTAACTATGGCTACACCTTC.

The rearrangement uses TRBV4-3 and TRBJ2-4; the D is unclear. Germline-derived CDR1 and CDR2 are LGHNA and YSLEER. V lost 0 bases to trimming and J lost 6 bases, with 12 bases between them. The CDR3 totals 15 residues. For the CDR3, the DNA is TGCGCCAGCAGCCAAGAGCTTAGCCGGACAAACATTCAGTACTTC. Protein product: CASSQELSRTNIQYF.

J is TRBJ2-5 and V is TRBV9; possible D gene TRBD1, 6 bases. CDR3 length: 14 residues. Germline V gene data show CDR1 as SGDLS and CDR2 as YYNGEE. The V and J ends lost 4 bases and 1 base respectively, with 11 bases between them. CDR3: CASSQGPFQETQYF. As DNA, the CDR3 is TGTGCCAGCAGCCAGGGGCCCTTCCAAGAGACCCAGTACTTC.

The rearrangement uses TRBV6-5 and TRBJ2-7, with D possibly being TRBD2 (6 bases). This CDR3 has 12 amino acids. Per germline, CDR1 MNHEY and CDR2 SVGAGI. V was shortened by 6 bases and J by 6 bases, with 12 bases between the two germline ends. The CDR3 nucleotides read TGTGCCAGCAGCTCGGGGGTACTCGAGCAGTACTTC. It encodes CASSSGVLEQYF.

V and J are TRBV5-1 and TRBJ2-1, with D possibly matching TRBD2 (6 bases). This CDR3 contains 12 residues. V was pared by 0 bases and J by 12 bases, with 10 bases between. CDR1 is SGHRS and CDR2 is YFSETQ in the germline V gene. CDR3 region: CASSLEEGVQFF. In DNA form, the CDR3 reads TGCGCCAGCAGCTTGGAGGAGGGTGTGCAGTTCTTC.

This clone was seen only a few times. The V gene is TRBV2, the J gene TRBJ2-5; D may be TRBD1 (6 bases). Germline values: CDR1 SNHLY, CDR2 FYNNEI. Trimming left V 4 bases short and J 4 bases short, with 10 bases between. This CDR3 contains 13 residues. Here the CDR3 DNA reads TGTGCCAGCAGTGGACGCAGGGGAGAGACCCAGTACTTC. This sequence encodes CASSGRRGETQYF. Drawing the rest from reference TRBV2 and TRBJ2-5, the complete variable domain is EPEVTQTPSHQVTQMGQEVILRCVPISNHLYFYWYRQILGQKVEFLVSFYNNEISEKSEIFDDQFSVERPDGSNFTLKIRSTKLEDSAMYFCASSGRRGETQYFGPGTRLLVL.

The chain uses TRBV4-3 and TRBJ2-7; tentatively, D is TRBD2 (6 bases). There are 15 residues in the CDR3. V lost 2 bases and J 0 bases, leaving 11 bases between the germline ends. Germline V lookup: CDR1 LGHNA, CDR2 YSLEER. CDR3 residues: CASSQSGLPSYEQYF. CDR3 in DNA: TGCGCCAGCAGCCAAAGCGGGCTCCCCTCCTACGAGCAGTACTTC.

J is TRBJ2-7 and V is TRBV28; the match to TRBD1 covers 9 bases. The CDR3 sequence is 14 residues long. From germline, CDR1 is MDHEN and CDR2 SYDVKM. J gave up 5 bases and V 5 bases, and 7 bases lay outside the gene matches. CDR3 DNA: TGTGCCAGCAGTCGGGACAGGGTTATGAACGAGCAGTACTTC. Protein sequence: CASSRDRVMNEQYF.

V and J are TRBV11-2 and TRBJ2-1, with TRBD2 matching over 7 bases. V was pared by 6 bases and J by 0 bases, with 5 bases of the junction left unmatched. CDR1 and CDR2 (germline): SGHAT, FQNNGV. There are 15 residues in the CDR3. The CDR3, as DNA: TGTGCCAGCAGGGCCGGGAGGAGCTCCTACAATGAGCAGTTCTTC. Protein sequence: CASRAGRSSYNEQFF.

V usage is TRBV7-6 and J usage is TRBJ1-5; TRBD1 agrees at 12 bases. V dropped 5 bases and J dropped 5; count of bases not matched to a gene: 4. The CDR3 extends over 15 amino acids. Germline V gene data show CDR1 as SGHVS and CDR2 as FNYEAQ. The CDR3 reads CASSRDRGLDQPQHF. Here the CDR3 DNA reads TGTGCCAGCAGCAGGGACAGGGGGCTCGATCAGCCCCAGCATTTT.

DNA of the CDR3: TGTGCCAGCAACGAAGGGGGATTCAGGGTCAATTCACCCCTCCACTTT. Amino acid sequence: CASNEGGFRVNSPLHF. V usage is TRBV7-9 and J usage is TRBJ1-6; D might be TRBD1 (6 bases). V was pared by 7 bases and J by 7 bases, with 20 bases between. The CDR3 is 16 residues long. The V gene's germline CDR1 is SEHNR and CDR2 FQNEAQ (reference sequence). The complete variable domain, with remaining parts taken from reference TRBV7-9 and TRBJ1-6, reads DTGVSQNPRHKITKRGQNVTFRCDPISEHNRLYWYRQTLGQGPEFLTYFQNEAQLEKSRLLSDRFSAERPKGSFSTLEIQRTEQGDSAMYLCASNEGGFRVNSPLHFGNGTRLTVT.

J is TRBJ2-3 and V is TRBV7-2; D uncertain. V was cut by 0 bases and J by 0 bases, with 1 base left in between. The CDR3 runs to 13 residues. Germline loops: CDR1 SGHTA, CDR2 FQGNSA. CDR3 residues: CASSLASTDTQYF. CDR3 bases: TGTGCCAGCAGCTTAGCGAGCACAGATACGCAGTATTTT.

Only a few counts were recorded for this clone. The chain links TRBV30 to TRBJ1-4; the D is unclear. Germline CDR1 is GTSNPN and CDR2 is SVGIG (reference sequence). Trimming took off 3 bases at V and 7 bases at J, with 15 bases between the two ends. The CDR3 has 14 residues. The CDR3 here is CAWSPAPGAEKLFF. DNA of the CDR3: TGTGCCTGGAGCCCGGCCCCGGGCGCTGAAAAACTGTTTTTT.

CDR3: CASSPDRGVPGDYGYTF. The CDR3 DNA follows: TGTGCCAGCAGTCCAGACAGGGGTGTGCCAGGGGACTATGGCTACACCTTC. The chain has TRBV11-2 and TRBJ1-2, with 8 bases aligning to TRBD1. Germline CDR1 reads SGHAT; CDR2 reads FQNNGV. There are 17 residues in the CDR3. V dropped 6 bases and J dropped 3; count of bases not matched to a gene: 15.

V is TRBV5-1 and J is TRBJ2-1; TRBD2 matches 11 bases. Germline loops: CDR1 SGHRS, CDR2 YFSETQ. V was clipped by 4 bases and J by 4 bases; unmatched bases: 10. This CDR3 spans 17 amino acids. As DNA, the CDR3 is TGCGCCAGCAGCCAGGGTAGCGGGAGGGGGAAATACAATGAGCAGTTCTTC. Amino acid sequence: CASSQGSGRGKYNEQFF.

CDR3 in DNA: TGCGCCAGCAGCTTGGTGGCGGGCTCAGATACGCAGTATTTT. It yields the protein CASSLVAGSDTQYF. This chain joins TRBV5-1 and TRBJ2-3, with D tentatively TRBD2 (5 bases). With 0 bases removed from V and 4 bases from J, the gap between germline ends came to 9 bases. This CDR3 comprises 14 residues. Germline-derived CDR1 and CDR2 are SGHRS and YFSETQ.

This chain connects TRBV4-3 to TRBJ2-2; D may match TRBD1 or TRBD2 (5 bases each). V was shortened by 3 bases and J by 1 base, with 9 bases between the two germline ends. Germline V CDR1 and CDR2: LGHNA, YSLEER. This CDR3 region has 15 residues. The CDR3 nucleotides read TGCGCCAGCAGCCATCCGGGGCTGAACACCGGGGAGCTGTTTTTT. It codes for CASSHPGLNTGELFF.

This chain uses TRBV30 with TRBJ2-1; 9 bases line up with TRBD2. V shed 3 bases and J 1 base; nucleotides not matched to a gene: 7. The CDR3 consists of 16 residues. CDR1 is GTSNPN, CDR2 SVGIG, per germline (reference sequence). The CDR3 reads CAWRGGRVVSYNEQFF. In nucleotides, the CDR3 is TGTGCCTGGAGGGGCGGGAGGGTAGTTTCCTACAATGAGCAGTTCTTC.

This clone was observed once. CDR3 residues: CASSSTQGSPLHF. The CDR3 DNA reads TGTGCCAGCAGCTCAACACAGGGGTCACCCCTCCACTTT. The chain recombines TRBV7-9 with TRBJ1-6, with 7 bases aligning to TRBD1. With 4 bases clipped from V and 10 bases from J, the junction kept 4 bases outside the gene matches. This CDR3 has 13 residues. The germline CDR1 and CDR2 sequences are SEHNR and FQNEAQ (reference sequence).

V gene TRBV6-4 combines with J gene TRBJ2-3; the match to TRBD2 covers 9 bases. Looked up from germline, CDR1 is MRHNA and CDR2 is SNTAGT. CDR3 length: 15 amino acids. The V and J ends lost 8 bases and 4 bases, in that order; junction bases with no gene match: 10. CDR3 sequence (DNA): TGTGCCAGCTCCCCACTAGCGGGTAGGGCAGATACGCAGTATTTT. It specifies CASSPLAGRADTQYF.

This clone was detected a few times. V is TRBV30 and J is TRBJ2-7; D not resolved. CDR1 and CDR2 from the germline V gene are GTSNPN and SVGIG (reference sequence). V was shortened by 2 bases and J by 4 bases, with 6 bases between the two germline ends. The CDR3 sequence is 11 residues long. CDR3 in DNA: TGTGCCTGGAGTCTAGAATACGAGCAGTACTTC. This translates into CAWSLEYEQYF.

The chain recombines TRBV25-1 with TRBJ1-6, with D unresolved. The CDR3 is made up of 14 amino acids. Germline V gene sequence: CDR1 MGHDK, CDR2 SYGVNS. V lost 6 bases, J lost 9 bases, and 15 bases lay in between. The CDR3 is CASSQDNRGSPLHF. The CDR3 nucleotides read TGTGCCAGCAGCCAGGATAACCGGGGTTCACCCCTCCACTTT.

The chain combines TRBV5-4 with TRBJ1-6, with TRBD1 identical over 7 bases. Germline V CDR1 and CDR2: SGHNT, YYREEE (reference sequence). V dropped 4 bases and J dropped 7; count of bases not matched to a gene: 8. This CDR3 comprises 15 residues. CDR3 sequence (DNA): TGTGCCAGCAGCCGGCCCGGGACAGAGAATTCACCCCTCCACTTT. Translated: CASSRPGTENSPLHF.

The rearrangement joins TRBV28 to TRBJ2-5; 11 bases match TRBD2. The V gene's germline CDR1 is MDHEN and CDR2 SYDVKM. The CDR3 is 15 residues long. Unmatched junction bases numbered 0, after V lost 2 bases and J lost 1 base. In DNA form, the CDR3 reads TGTGCCAGCAGTTTAACTAGCGGGGGCCAAGAGACCCAGTACTTC. It specifies CASSLTSGGQETQYF.

The V and J genes are TRBV28 and TRBJ1-5, with no clear D. Trimming pared 3 bases from V and 9 bases from J, leaving 9 bases between. The CDR3 has 12 amino acids. Germline CDR1 reads MDHEN; CDR2 reads SYDVKM. CDR3 sequence reads: CASSLLLGPQHF. For the CDR3, the DNA is TGTGCCAGCAGTTTGCTCTTGGGGCCCCAGCATTTT. Full variable domain (rest looked up from reference TRBV28 and TRBJ1-5): DVKVTQSSRYLVKRTGEKVFLECVQDMDHENMFWYRQDPGLGLRLIYFSYDVKMKEKGDIPEGYSVSREKKERFSLILESASTNQTSMYLCASSLLLGPQHFGDGTRLSIL.

The rearrangement joins TRBV6-1 to TRBJ2-3, with D possibly called TRBD1 or TRBD2 (5 bases each). V was clipped by 6 bases and J by 2 bases, with 15 bases between them. The CDR3 runs 15 residues. Germline CDR1 and CDR2: MNHNS and SASEGT. CDR3 protein: CASREIMGPTDTQYF. In DNA, the CDR3 is TGTGCCAGCAGGGAAATTATGGGACCCACAGATACGCAGTATTTT.